Presented here are 8 T cell receptor beta chains from one specimen sequenced in a study of T cell responses to AZD1222 COVID-19 vaccine. Method: immunoSEQ multiplex PCR; TCRdb's copy keeps in-frame clones and lacks some. The sample has approximately 73,000 clones, about 82% seen once. Sequenced material: peripheral blood, taken on day 0 of AZD1222 vaccination. All receptors derive from an adult in good health.

The chain recombines TRBV5-4 with TRBJ1-1; 9 bases agree with TRBD1. Germline CDR1 SGHNT, CDR2 YYREEE (reference sequence). The CDR3 covers 16 residues. V lost 4 bases and J lost 1; bases outside the gene matches: 8. Written as DNA, the CDR3 is TGTGCCAGCAGCCAAGACTTGACAGGGGGGAACACTGAAGCTTTCTTT. It yields the protein CASSQDLTGGNTEAFF.

V is TRBV9 and J is TRBJ1-2; 10 bases map to TRBD1. This CDR3 contains 14 residues. CDR1 is SGDLS, CDR2 YYNGEE, per germline. V lost 2 bases to trimming and J lost 7 bases; unmatched junction nucleotides: 5. CDR3: CASSVTGGIGGYTF. As DNA, the CDR3 is TGTGCCAGCAGCGTGACAGGGGGCATTGGTGGCTACACCTTC.

The chain links TRBV7-2 to TRBJ1-5, with D perhaps matching TRBD1 (5 bases). Germline V gene lookup returns CDR1 SGHTA and CDR2 FQGNSA. The length of the CDR3 is 15 residues. Between the trimmed V and J ends, which lost 1 base and 6 bases, there was a span of 13 bases. The CDR3 protein is CASSLGVQGGQPQHF. As DNA, the CDR3 is TGTGCCAGCAGCTTAGGGGTGCAGGGCGGTCAGCCCCAGCATTTT.

This clone was detected a few times. The chain couples TRBV6-5 to TRBJ2-1, with a weak D call TRBD2 (6 bases). The germline gives CDR1 MNHEY, CDR2 SVGAGI. Trimming took 0 bases from V and 0 from J, leaving 9 bases between them. The CDR3 length is 16 residues. In nucleotides, the CDR3 is TGTGCCAGCAGTTACTCCGGAGGGGTCTCCTACAATGAGCAGTTCTTC. Its protein is CASSYSGGVSYNEQFF.

The rearrangement joins TRBV6-6 to TRBJ2-1; 8 bases align to TRBD2. The CDR3 covers 14 residues. The germline V gene encodes CDR1 MNHNY and CDR2 SVGAGI (reference sequence). Trimming at V came to 6 bases and at J to 10 bases, leaving 11 bases not matched to a gene. CDR3 sequence (DNA): TGTGCCAGCAGCCATTATACCCGGGGGGGCGAGCAGTTCTTC. Its translation is CASSHYTRGGEQFF.

The rearrangement links TRBV3-1 (or the pseudogene TRBV3-2) to TRBJ1-1, with 8 nucleotides matching TRBD1. Germline CDR1 LGHDT, CDR2 YNNKEL (reference sequence). V gave up 4 bases and J gave up 3 bases; unmatched junction bases: 4. The CDR3 sequence is 14 residues long. CDR3 residues: CASSRLDRDTEAFF. The CDR3 DNA follows: TGTGCCAGCAGCCGATTGGACAGGGACACTGAAGCTTTCTTT.

The chain has TRBV10-3 and TRBJ2-5; no definite D call. This CDR3 has 14 residues. Germline CDR1 reads ENHRY; CDR2 reads SYGVKD. The ends were cut back, 10 bases at V and 4 bases at J, with 19 bases in the middle. Here the CDR3 reads CATGWAKNPETQYF. The CDR3 bases are TGTGCCACTGGTTGGGCCAAAAACCCAGAGACCCAGTACTTC.

In this sample, this clone turned up once. This sample includes further DNA sequences coding for the same CDR3. The chain carries TRBV7-3 and TRBJ2-2; no firm D call. The CDR3 covers 12 residues. Germline CDR1 reads SGHTA; CDR2 reads FQGTGA. The V and J ends lost 4 bases and 3 bases respectively, with 3 bases between them. For the CDR3, the DNA is TGTGCCAGCAGCTCAGACACCGGGGAGCTGTTTTTT. Protein product: CASSSDTGELFF.